This T cell receptor (beta chain) was retrieved from a study of blood T cells in healthy people across ages. Inclusive of both ends, the CDR3 amounts to 12 amino acids. Germline CDR1 is SEHNR and CDR2 is FQNEAQ (reference sequence). With respect to this clonotype: Its antigen is not known. The conserved phenylalanine or tryptophan is not found at the CDR3 terminus, so this likely reflects a read error. The DNA is omitted, as the CDR3 cannot be located on it reliably, and the CDR3 follows TCRdb's listing.

Primers used in a second PCR of about 6 to 11 cycles were a sample-barcoded 5' primer and a J-beta primer mix. Each cDNA molecule carried a tag from a template-switch adaptor that contained 12 random nucleotides. Each CDR3 protein is one row after TCRdb ran MiXCR on the 5' RACE reads. Of some 700,000 distinct CDR3 sequences in the sample, about a fifth were seen once. The study's findings and limits: More naive CD4+ cells and higher diversity marked long-lived donors relative to aged donors. Diversity estimates from one million T cells were considered underestimates. Older age coincided with a roughly linear decline in TCR beta diversity per million T cells.

V is TRBV7-9 and J is TRBJ1-2; TRBD1, the D gene given by the table, was not confirmed from the DNA. The sequencing sample was made of blood. This receptor was identified in a man aged 65 to 85 in good health. CDR3 protein: CASSPAGATPAV.